The clone carrying this TCR beta chain has just a few counts. Its antigen is undetermined. The treatment here: oral pan-JAK inhibitor, 5-10 mg twice daily. Reverse transcription of extracted RNA yielded cDNA, which provided the sequencing template. Clones were sequenced by immunoSEQ multiplex PCR, and TCRdb holds only the in-frame ones, with some missing. The sample holds 200,000 to 250,000 clones; 50% to 75% are singletons and the top ten take 3.5% to 5%. Trimming cost V 5 bases and J 5 bases, with 10 bases left between them. Germline V gene data show CDR1 as WSHSY and CDR2 as SAAADI. There are 14 residues in the CDR3. The data are from a study of CD8+ T cells in alopecia areata. Study-wide findings and caveats: The study found higher clonality in lesional than normal scalp, especially in alopecia totalis/universalis. Any link of baseline CD8+ expansion to response, resting on one nonresponder, remains uncertain.

The input for sequencing was CD4+ T cells sorted from blood, taken at week 4, from a patient treated with tofacitinib. The V and J genes are TRBV10-2 and TRBJ1-6, with D possibly matching TRBD1 (6 bases). The receptor was derived from a human donor with alopecia areata. CDR3 in amino acids: CASSQGLDNSPLHF. CDR3 in DNA: TGCGCCAGCAGTCAGGGGCTAGATAATTCACCCCTCCACTTT.